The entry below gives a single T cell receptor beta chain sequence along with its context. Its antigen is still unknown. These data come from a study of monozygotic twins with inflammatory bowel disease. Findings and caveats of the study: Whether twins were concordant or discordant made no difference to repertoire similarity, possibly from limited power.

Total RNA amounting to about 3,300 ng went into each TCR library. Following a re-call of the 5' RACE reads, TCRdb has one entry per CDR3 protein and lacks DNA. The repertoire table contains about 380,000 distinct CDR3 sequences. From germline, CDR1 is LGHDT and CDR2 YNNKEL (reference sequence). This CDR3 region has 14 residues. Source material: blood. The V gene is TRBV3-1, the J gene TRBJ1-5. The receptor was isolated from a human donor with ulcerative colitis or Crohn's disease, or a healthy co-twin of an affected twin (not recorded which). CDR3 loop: CASSRRESNQPQHF.